This passage covers 10 T cell receptor beta chains from one sample sequenced in a study of T cell responses to AZD1222 COVID-19 vaccine. Some clones are missing from TCRdb's copy, which holds only in-frame ones; the method was immunoSEQ multiplex PCR. The sample yields fewer than 120,000 clones, around 90% seen once. The source material was peripheral blood, sampled 28 days after the second AZD1222 dose. The source of these receptors is an adult who received the AZD1222 COVID-19 vaccine.

The chain links TRBV19 to TRBJ1-5; 8 bases map to TRBD1. The CDR3 totals 15 residues. CDR1 LNHDA and CDR2 SQIVND come from the germline V gene (reference sequence). V shed 3 bases and J 6 bases; nucleotides not matched to a gene: 7. CDR3 coding DNA: TGTGCCAGTAGTATCACAGGGGGGACCTCTCAGCCCCAGCATTTT. Translating gives CASSITGGTSQPQHF.

This sequence joins TRBV5-4 and TRBJ2-7, with 7 positions matching TRBD1. The V segment lost 0 bases and the J segment 3 bases; nucleotides outside the gene matches: 6. Germline V CDR1 and CDR2: SGHNT, YYREEE (reference sequence). This CDR3 is built from 15 residues. The CDR3 DNA is TGTGCCAGCAGCTTGGGGGTGACAGGGATCTACGAGCAGTACTTC. Translating it yields CASSLGVTGIYEQYF.

The sample holds one count of this clone. V usage is TRBV6-2 or TRBV6-3 and J usage is TRBJ2-7; TRBD2 matches at 7 bases. Germline CDR1 reads MNHEY; CDR2 reads SVGEGT. V lost 2 bases, J lost 1 base, and 8 bases stayed unmatched. CDR3 length equals 16 residues. The CDR3, as DNA: TGTGCCAGCAGTTACACCTGGGGGGGGATTTCCTACGAGCAGTACTTC. It translates to CASSYTWGGISYEQYF.

The rearrangement joins TRBV10-3 to TRBJ1-3; 9 nucleotides match TRBD1. V gave up 5 bases and J gave up 7 bases; unmatched junction bases: 3. CDR1 is ENHRY, CDR2 SYGVKD, per germline. CDR3 length equals 13 residues. This CDR3 is CAISPGTGNTIYF. CDR3 sequence (DNA): TGTGCCATCAGTCCCGGGACAGGGAACACCATATATTTT.

This clone was detected only once. J is TRBJ2-7 and V is TRBV10-3, with 7 bases that match TRBD1. Unmatched junction bases numbered 2, after V lost 1 base and J lost 2 bases. The germline V gene has CDR1 ENHRY and CDR2 SYGVKD. The length of the CDR3 is 14 residues. The DNA of the CDR3 is TGTGCCATCAGTGAGTGGACAGGAGCCTACGAGCAGTACTTC. It is translated as CAISEWTGAYEQYF.

CDR3 amino acids: CASSEGRAGGIETQYF. The CDR3 DNA reads TGTGCCAGCAGTGAAGGGCGAGCGGGGGGGATAGAGACCCAGTACTTC. The chain uses TRBV6-1 and TRBJ2-5; 10 bases align to TRBD2. The CDR3 sequence is 16 residues long. CDR1 is MNHNS and CDR2 is SASEGT in the germline V gene. The trim removed 1 base at V and 4 bases at J, leaving 6 bases unmatched.

V usage is TRBV11-2 and J usage is TRBJ2-2; D remains unclear. Germline lookup yields CDR1 SGHAT and CDR2 FQNNGV. The CDR3 contains 15 residues. Trimming removed 6 bases from V and 0 bases from J, with 11 bases in between. This CDR3 is CASSQRPANTGELFF. The CDR3 coding sequence is TGTGCCAGCAGTCAACGTCCAGCGAACACCGGGGAGCTGTTTTTT.

V and J are TRBV7-2 and TRBJ1-1; tentatively, D is TRBD1 (5 bases). Germline values: CDR1 SGHTA, CDR2 FQGNSA. With 2 bases removed from V and 7 bases from J, the gap between germline ends came to 11 bases. The CDR3 spans 13 residues. The CDR3 protein is CASSLMSGLEAFF. The CDR3, as DNA: TGTGCCAGCAGCTTAATGTCAGGGCTTGAAGCTTTCTTT.

Written as DNA, the CDR3 is TGCAGTGCTAGTTTGGGACAGGGGGGCCACGAGCAGTACTTC. Amino acid sequence: CSASLGQGGHEQYF. The chain joins TRBV20-1 to TRBJ2-7, with TRBD1 identical over 11 bases. The germline gives CDR1 DFQATT, CDR2 SNEGSKA (reference sequence). This CDR3 is built from 14 residues. V lost 3 bases and J lost 5; bases outside the gene matches: 6.

The rearrangement links TRBV19 to TRBJ1-1; 7 bases are shared with TRBD1. CDR1 LNHDA and CDR2 SQIVND come from the germline V gene (reference sequence). J lost 3 bases, V lost 8 bases, and 9 bases had no gene match. The length of the CDR3 is 14 residues. The CDR3 here is CASPAKTGDTEAFF. CDR3 coding DNA: TGTGCCAGTCCAGCTAAAACAGGGGACACTGAAGCTTTCTTT. The entire variable domain, with the rest obtained from reference TRBV19 and TRBJ1-1, is as follows: DGGITQSPKYLFRKEGQNVTLSCEQNLNHDAMYWYRQDPGQGLRLIYYSQIVNDFQKGDIAEGYSVSREKKESFPLTVTSAQKNPTAFYLCASPAKTGDTEAFFGQGTRLTVV.